These 25 T cell receptor beta chains came from one sample sequenced in a study of blood T cell repertoires in COVID-19. Libraries were prepared by immunoSEQ multiplex PCR; TCRdb keeps only in-frame clonotypes and omits some of them. The sample comprises around 100,000 clones, approximately 90% of which are singletons, and 5.1% rests with the top ten. Specimen: peripheral blood. These receptors all come from a man between 50 and 59 years old with acute or convalescent COVID-19.

The CDR3 sequence is CASSPRGGSRNEQFF. DNA for the CDR3: TGTGCCAGCTCACCACGGGGCGGGAGTAGGAATGAGCAGTTCTTC. The chain links TRBV18 to TRBJ2-1; 7 positions agree with TRBD2. The CDR3 has 15 amino acids. The germline gives CDR1 KGHSH, CDR2 LQKENI. J was trimmed by 7 bases and V by 1 base; bases with no gene match: 7.

The genes are TRBV6-5 and TRBJ1-3; D ambiguous. The CDR3 consists of 14 residues. The germline gives CDR1 MNHEY, CDR2 SVGAGI. V was pared by 7 bases and J by 0 bases, with 10 bases between. CDR3 amino acids: CASKVTSSGNTIYF. The CDR3 DNA sequence: TGTGCCAGCAAGGTTACTAGCTCTGGAAACACCATATATTTT.

The chain carries TRBV30 and TRBJ2-7, with D possibly TRBD1 on 5 matching bases. Between the trimmed V and J ends, which lost 0 bases and 4 bases, there was a span of 13 bases. The CDR3 loop spans 14 amino acids. Germline assignment: CDR1 GTSNPN and CDR2 SVGIG (reference sequence). CDR3 sequence (DNA): TGTGCCTGGAGTGTACTTAGGGGCGAGTACGAGCAGTACTTC. Encoded protein: CAWSVLRGEYEQYF.

V is TRBV5-1 and J is TRBJ2-2; 13 bases are shared with TRBD2. This CDR3 comprises 20 residues. Losses at the gene ends were 0 bases for V and 4 bases for J; bases not matched to a gene: 12. The germline V gene has CDR1 SGHRS and CDR2 YFSETQ. This CDR3 is CASSLAPPGLAGSGTGELFF. The CDR3 DNA sequence: TGCGCCAGCAGCTTGGCGCCACCGGGACTAGCGGGATCGGGCACCGGGGAGCTGTTTTTT.

The rearrangement joins TRBV5-1 to TRBJ1-1; D perhaps matches TRBD1 (5 bases). This CDR3 spans 14 amino acids. The V gene's germline CDR1 is SGHRS and CDR2 YFSETQ. Trimming left V 0 bases short and J 4 bases short, with 10 bases between. DNA of the CDR3: TGCGCCAGCAGCTTGGAGGGCGGGGGCACTGAAGCTTTCTTT. It is translated as CASSLEGGGTEAFF.

The chain is built from TRBV5-4 and TRBJ2-1, with a weak D call TRBD1 (6 bases). CDR1 and CDR2 from the germline V gene are SGHNT and YYREEE (reference sequence). V was clipped by 3 bases and J by 3 bases, with 10 bases between them. The CDR3 contains 14 residues. As DNA, the CDR3 is TGTGCCAGCAGCTCCTCCAGGGGCTACAATGAGCAGTTCTTC. It is translated as CASSSSRGYNEQFF.

This chain connects TRBV5-1 to TRBJ2-2, with a possible D match to TRBD2 (6 bases). The CDR3 loop spans 14 amino acids. The ends were cut back, 2 bases at V and 7 bases at J, with 12 bases in the middle. Per germline, CDR1 SGHRS and CDR2 YFSETQ. The CDR3 sequence is CASSFGSQFGELFF. The CDR3 DNA reads TGCGCCAGCAGCTTCGGGAGTCAGTTCGGGGAGCTGTTTTTT.

The chain employs TRBV6-6 and TRBJ2-7, with TRBD1 matching over 10 bases. Germline V gene sequence: CDR1 MNHNY, CDR2 SVGAGI (reference sequence). The CDR3 runs to 20 residues. Germline trimming cut 5 bases from V and 1 base from J; bases unmatched to any gene: 20. The CDR3 sequence: CASSRGTGVVSERESYEQYF. CDR3 sequence (DNA): TGTGCCAGCAGTCGCGGGACAGGGGTAGTTAGCGAGCGGGAGTCCTACGAGCAGTACTTC.

The chain joins TRBV19 to TRBJ2-7, with a possible D match to TRBD1 (6 bases). Trimming took 6 bases from V and 3 from J, leaving 12 bases between them. This CDR3 comprises 13 residues. Germline V lookup: CDR1 LNHDA, CDR2 SQIVND (reference sequence). This CDR3 reads CASSLGTLYEQYF. CDR3 DNA sequence: TGTGCCAGTAGCCTCGGGACACTCTACGAGCAGTACTTC.

The chain employs TRBV19 and TRBJ1-2; 8 bases map to TRBD1. The CDR3 is 14 amino acids. Unmatched junction bases numbered 8, after V lost 7 bases and J lost 4 bases. Per germline, CDR1 LNHDA and CDR2 SQIVND (reference sequence). CDR3 sequence (DNA): TGTGCCAGTATGGCAGGGGGCGCGGGCTATGGCTACACCTTC. This translates into CASMAGGAGYGYTF. Full variable domain (remainder filled in from reference TRBV19 and TRBJ1-2): DGGITQSPKYLFRKEGQNVTLSCEQNLNHDAMYWYRQDPGQGLRLIYYSQIVNDFQKGDIAEGYSVSREKKESFPLTVTSAQKNPTAFYLCASMAGGAGYGYTFGSGTRLTVV.

This clone was seen just once. The chain has TRBV5-6 and TRBJ2-1; TRBD2 matches at 12 bases. V lost 0 bases, J lost 10 bases, and 8 bases stayed unmatched. CDR1 SGHDT and CDR2 YYEEEE come from the germline V gene. CDR3 length equals 16 residues. CDR3 sequence (DNA): TGTGCCAGCAGCTTGGACGCTAGCGGGAGGGCCTGGGAGCAGTTCTTC. Protein sequence: CASSLDASGRAWEQFF.

The chain carries TRBV7-9 and TRBJ2-3, with TRBD2 matching over 8 bases. The germline V gene has CDR1 SEHNR and CDR2 FQNEAQ (reference sequence). This CDR3 is built from 15 residues. The trim removed 8 bases at V and 2 bases at J, leaving 9 bases unmatched. The CDR3 DNA reads TGTGCCAGCGGGCCTAGCGGGCAGGTCACAGATACGCAGTATTTT. It translates to CASGPSGQVTDTQYF.

This clone turned up a few times. Its ends do not fully match the called genes, so a read error is possible. The J gene is TRBJ2-7, the V gene TRBV7-9, with 8 bases fitting TRBD1. Per germline, CDR1 SEHNR and CDR2 FQNEAQ (reference sequence). The CDR3 covers 13 residues. CDR3 amino acids: CASSLPADRAPHF. CDR3 sequence (DNA): TGTGCCAGCAGCCTGCCCGCGGACAGGGCTCCTCACTTC.

The chain employs TRBV18 and TRBJ1-5, with TRBD1 matching over 10 bases. The trim removed 2 bases at V and 6 bases at J, leaving 4 bases unmatched. Germline V gene data show CDR1 as KGHSH and CDR2 as LQKENI. This CDR3 is built from 15 residues. This chain's CDR3 is CASSPETGGSQPQHF. The CDR3 DNA reads TGTGCCAGCTCACCAGAGACAGGGGGCAGTCAGCCCCAGCATTTT.

V usage is TRBV5-1 and J usage is TRBJ2-7; D not resolved. CDR1 and CDR2 from the germline V gene are SGHRS and YFSETQ. The CDR3 totals 14 residues. The V end lost 0 bases, the J end lost 5 bases, and 12 bases lay between the germline ends. CDR3 residues: CASSLDLGPHEQYF. DNA for the CDR3: TGCGCCAGCAGCTTGGATCTGGGCCCCCACGAGCAGTACTTC.

The rearrangement uses TRBV9 and TRBJ2-2, with TRBD1 as a possible D gene (5 bases). The CDR3 consists of 15 residues. Germline CDR1 reads SGDLS; CDR2 reads YYNGEE. Trimming cost V 0 bases and J 5 bases, with 11 bases left between them. This chain's CDR3 is CASSVVGVHTGELFF. The CDR3 region has the DNA TGTGCCAGCAGCGTAGTAGGGGTCCATACCGGGGAGCTGTTTTTT. The variable domain in full, with the rest retrieved from reference TRBV9 and TRBJ2-2, is DSGVTQTPKHLITATGQRVTLRCSPRSGDLSVYWYQQSLDQGLQFLIQYYNGEERAKGNILERFSAQQFPDLHSELNLSSLELGDSALYFCASSVVGVHTGELFFGEGSRLTVL.

This clone has more than one count but fewer than ten. The V call is TRBV15, the J call TRBJ1-2; TRBD1 matches at 8 bases. Germline CDR1 reads LNHNV; CDR2 reads YYDKDF (reference sequence). Trimming removed 1 base from V and 5 bases from J; junction bases left unmatched: 6. CDR3 length: 15 amino acids. DNA for the CDR3: TGTGCCACCAGCAGAGGGCCGGGACAGGATTATGGCTACACCTTC. Translated, it gives CATSRGPGQDYGYTF.

This chain connects TRBV4-3 to TRBJ2-7; D call uncertain. Germline CDR1 is LGHNA and CDR2 is YSLEER. V dropped 1 base and J dropped 3 bases, with 7 bases sitting between them. The CDR3 consists of 13 residues. CDR3 sequence (DNA): TGCGCCAGCAGCCAAGTAGGCGGCTACGAGCAGTACTTC. It translates to CASSQVGGYEQYF.

The chain combines TRBV6-5 with TRBJ2-7, with TRBD1 identical over 9 bases. There are 15 residues in the CDR3. The V and J ends lost 4 bases and 3 bases, in that order; junction bases with no gene match: 7. The germline gives CDR1 MNHEY, CDR2 SVGAGI. CDR3 protein: CASSSPRDRVYEQYF. The CDR3 DNA reads TGTGCCAGCAGTTCCCCCCGGGACAGGGTCTACGAGCAGTACTTC.

This chain links TRBV11-3 with TRBJ2-1; the match to TRBD2 covers 10 bases. From germline, CDR1 is SGHNT and CDR2 YENEEA. CDR3 length: 15 residues. V shed 5 bases, J shed 6 bases, and the junction held 7 bases outside the gene matches. The CDR3, as DNA: TGTGCCAGCAGCCGCCTAGCGGGAGATAGCAATGAGCAGTTCTTC. It yields the protein CASSRLAGDSNEQFF. Based on the CDR3 plus reference TRBV11-3 and TRBJ2-1, the full variable domain is EAGVVQSPRYKIIEKKQPVAFWCNPISGHNTLYWYLQNLGQGPELLIRYENEEAVDDSQLPKDRFSAERLKGVDSTLKIQPAELGDSAVYLCASSRLAGDSNEQFFGPGTRLTVL.

Written as DNA, the CDR3 is TGCAGCGTTGCCCGCACAGGGAAAGGAAACACCATATATTTT. This translates into CSVARTGKGNTIYF. V gene TRBV29-1 combines with J gene TRBJ1-3, with D perhaps matching TRBD1 (6 bases). The V end lost 4 bases, the J end lost 4 bases, and 14 bases lay between the germline ends. The CDR3 runs 14 residues. CDR1 and CDR2 (germline): SQVTM, ANQGSEA.

The V and J genes are TRBV10-3 and TRBJ1-4; the D gene is possibly TRBD1 (6 bases). CDR3 length equals 15 residues. V lost 2 bases, J lost 0 bases, and 7 bases lay in between. CDR1 ENHRY and CDR2 SYGVKD come from the germline V gene. CDR3 region: CAISERGTTNEKLFF. The CDR3 nucleotides read TGTGCCATCAGTGAGAGGGGGACAACTAATGAAAAACTGTTTTTT.

The chain recombines TRBV28 with TRBJ2-2; 7 bases map to TRBD1. Germline V gene sequence: CDR1 MDHEN, CDR2 SYDVKM. J gave up 7 bases and V 5 bases, and 10 bases lay outside the gene matches. The CDR3 spans 15 residues. The DNA for the CDR3 is TGTGCCAGCAGTCCACAGAAACAGGGGCTCGGGGAGCTGTTTTTT. This encodes CASSPQKQGLGELFF. The full variable domain, its missing parts supplied by reference TRBV28 and TRBJ2-2, is DVKVTQSSRYLVKRTGEKVFLECVQDMDHENMFWYRQDPGLGLRLIYFSYDVKMKEKGDIPEGYSVSREKKERFSLILESASTNQTSMYLCASSPQKQGLGELFFGEGSRLTVL.

The chain carries TRBV30 and TRBJ1-5; D gene unclear. Deletions cut 2 bases from V and 4 bases from J, with 9 bases between. The CDR3 is 13 amino acids. CDR1 and CDR2 (germline): GTSNPN, SVGIG (reference sequence). CDR3 sequence (DNA): TGTGCCTGGAGTCCAAACATTAATCAGCCCCAGCATTTT. Its translation: CAWSPNINQPQHF.

The chain links TRBV13 to TRBJ2-1; 13 nucleotides match TRBD2. The CDR3 is 14 residues long. CDR1 and CDR2 from the germline V gene are PRHDT and FYEKMQ (reference sequence). Trimming cost V 2 bases and J 12 bases; bases outside gene matches: 4. The CDR3 is CASSLRGLAGSQFF. CDR3 nucleotides: TGTGCCAGCAGCTTAAGGGGACTAGCGGGATCGCAGTTCTTC.